The 14 T cell receptor beta chains given below trace back to one sample, sequenced in a study of CD8 T cells in Susac syndrome. With random hexamers, reverse transcription was performed on roughly 0.5 to 1 ug of RNA. TCRdb ran MiXCR on the immunoSEQ multiplex PCR reads and lists one entry per CDR3 protein. The top ten clones hold about 0.1% of a sample with around 99,000 distinct CDR3 sequences, about 96% of them seen once. The source material was CD4+ T cells from PBMCs. These receptor sequences come from a human donor in good health.

V and J are TRBV20-1 and TRBJ2-7; D assignment may be TRBD1 or TRBD2 (5 bases each). CDR1 and CDR2 from the germline V gene are DFQATT and SNEGSKA (reference sequence). The CDR3 runs 13 residues. Between the trimmed V and J ends, which lost 0 bases and 4 bases, there was a span of 10 bases. The CDR3: CSAREGTVYEQYF. CDR3 nucleotides: TGCAGTGCTAGAGAAGGGACGGTTTACGAGCAGTACTTC.

This clonotype was observed a single time. This rearrangement joins TRBV20-1 to TRBJ2-5; perhaps TRBD2 as D (5 bases). V dropped 5 bases and J dropped 5 bases, with 18 bases sitting between them. Germline loops: CDR1 DFQATT, CDR2 SNEGSKA (reference sequence). CDR3 size: 14 residues. The CDR3 protein is CSARDPSGRETQYF. Here the CDR3 DNA reads TGCAGTGCTCGTGACCCGAGCGGAAGGGAGACCCAGTACTTC.

The J gene is TRBJ1-2, the V gene TRBV4-2; no clear D gene. V was cut by 3 bases and J by 5 bases, with 16 bases left in between. CDR1 is LGHNA and CDR2 is YNFKEQ in the germline V gene. This CDR3 spans 15 amino acids. The CDR3 region has the DNA TGTGCCAGCAGCCACGAACCCGTATCTGTATATGGCTACACCTTC. Translating it yields CASSHEPVSVYGYTF.

The J gene is TRBJ2-3, the V gene TRBV3-1, with D unclear. This CDR3 comprises 14 residues. From germline, CDR1 is LGHDT and CDR2 YNNKEL (reference sequence). V shed 4 bases and J shed 3 bases, with 11 bases lying between them. In DNA form, the CDR3 reads TGTGCCAGCAGCCCACGGATCTGGACAGATACGCAGTATTTT. Protein product: CASSPRIWTDTQYF.

The chain employs TRBV20-1 and TRBJ2-5; the D gene is possibly TRBD2 (5 bases). Trimming removed 0 bases from V and 5 bases from J, with 13 bases in between. Germline V CDR1 and CDR2: DFQATT, SNEGSKA (reference sequence). This CDR3 is 14 amino acids long. This CDR3 reads CSAREGAGRETQYF. As DNA, the CDR3 is TGCAGTGCTAGAGAGGGAGCAGGTCGGGAGACCCAGTACTTC.

This chain uses TRBV7-2 with TRBJ2-5; no definite D call. Germline V lookup: CDR1 SGHTA, CDR2 FQGNSA. The CDR3 is made up of 13 amino acids. The germline V and J ends were trimmed by 5 bases and 1 base, with 8 bases remaining between them. Here the CDR3 reads CASSRSGQETQYF. The CDR3 DNA reads TGTGCCAGCAGCCGCTCGGGCCAAGAGACCCAGTACTTC.

The chain couples TRBV27 to TRBJ1-5; 8 positions agree with TRBD1. Unmatched junction bases numbered 10, after V lost 6 bases and J lost 0 bases. Germline CDR1 MNHEY, CDR2 SMNVEV (reference sequence). The CDR3 runs 17 residues. The CDR3 region has the DNA TGTGCCAGCAGCTCCCGGGGACAGGCAAATAGCAATCAGCCCCAGCATTTT. This gives the protein CASSSRGQANSNQPQHF.

This clonotype is a singleton in its sample. The gene calls are TRBV3-1 and TRBJ2-2; D gene uncertain. CDR3 length equals 15 residues. V was pared by 4 bases and J by 0 bases, with 9 bases between. Germline CDR1 LGHDT, CDR2 YNNKEL (reference sequence). The CDR3 loop reads CASSRIRANTGELFF. The CDR3 nucleotides read TGTGCCAGCAGCCGAATTAGGGCGAACACCGGGGAGCTGTTTTTT.

This rearrangement joins TRBV28 to TRBJ2-7, with D perhaps TRBD2 (6 bases). Trimming shortened V by 2 bases and J by 5 bases, and 13 bases separated the two germline ends. The CDR3 spans 14 residues. Germline-derived CDR1 and CDR2 are MDHEN and SYDVKM. CDR3 DNA: TGTGCCAGCAGTTTAGAAGGGAGGAGGCACGAGCAGTACTTC. As protein: CASSLEGRRHEQYF.

This chain uses TRBV5-1 with TRBJ2-7, with a weak D call TRBD1 (6 bases). Germline CDR1 and CDR2: SGHRS and YFSETQ. The CDR3 spans 14 residues. V gave up 0 bases and J gave up 4 bases, with 11 bases separating them. The CDR3 nucleotides are TGCGCCAGCAGCTTGGCCCAACAGGGTTACGAGCAGTACTTC. It codes for CASSLAQQGYEQYF.

V gene TRBV5-1 combines with J gene TRBJ2-7; D call uncertain. This CDR3 region has 14 residues. The germline V gene has CDR1 SGHRS and CDR2 YFSETQ. Trimming shortened V by 4 bases and J by 1 base, and 12 bases separated the two germline ends. The CDR3 sequence is CASSLREWSYEQYF. For the CDR3, the DNA is TGCGCCAGCAGCCTCCGTGAGTGGTCCTACGAGCAGTACTTC.

CDR3 sequence: CASTLGQQETQYF. CDR3 bases: TGTGCCAGCACTCTTGGACAACAAGAGACCCAGTACTTC. The chain couples TRBV28 to TRBJ2-5; D may be TRBD1 (5 bases). With 7 bases removed from V and 2 bases from J, the gap between germline ends came to 11 bases. Germline V gives CDR1 MDHEN, CDR2 SYDVKM. This CDR3 has 13 amino acids.

The V and J genes are TRBV5-1 and TRBJ2-3; 8 nucleotides line up with TRBD1. V lost 4 bases to trimming and J lost 1 base; unmatched junction nucleotides: 5. The CDR3 sequence is 15 residues long. CDR1 and CDR2 (germline): SGHRS, YFSETQ. CDR3 DNA sequence: TGCGCCAGCAGCGATGGGACAGGTCGCACAGATACGCAGTATTTT. Protein product: CASSDGTGRTDTQYF.

V is TRBV29-1 and J is TRBJ2-2; unclear D gene. Per germline, CDR1 SQVTM and CDR2 ANQGSEA. The CDR3 runs to 14 residues. V lost 5 bases to trimming and J lost 7 bases, with 17 bases between them. Here the CDR3 DNA reads TGCAGCGTTATTGGTACGGGCGTAGGCGGGGAGCTGTTTTTT. Translation gives CSVIGTGVGGELFF.